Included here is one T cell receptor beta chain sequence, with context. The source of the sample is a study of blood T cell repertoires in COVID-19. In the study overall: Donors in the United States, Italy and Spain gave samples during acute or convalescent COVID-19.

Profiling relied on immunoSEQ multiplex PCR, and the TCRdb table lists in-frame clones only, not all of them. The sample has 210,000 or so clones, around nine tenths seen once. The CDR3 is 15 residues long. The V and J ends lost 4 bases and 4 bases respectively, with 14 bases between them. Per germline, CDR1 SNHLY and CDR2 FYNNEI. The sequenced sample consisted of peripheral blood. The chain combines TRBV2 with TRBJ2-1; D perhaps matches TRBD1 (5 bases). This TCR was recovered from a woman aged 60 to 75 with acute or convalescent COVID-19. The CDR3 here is CASSVGQGLYNEQFF. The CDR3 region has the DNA TGTGCCAGCAGTGTGGGGCAGGGCCTATACAATGAGCAGTTCTTC.